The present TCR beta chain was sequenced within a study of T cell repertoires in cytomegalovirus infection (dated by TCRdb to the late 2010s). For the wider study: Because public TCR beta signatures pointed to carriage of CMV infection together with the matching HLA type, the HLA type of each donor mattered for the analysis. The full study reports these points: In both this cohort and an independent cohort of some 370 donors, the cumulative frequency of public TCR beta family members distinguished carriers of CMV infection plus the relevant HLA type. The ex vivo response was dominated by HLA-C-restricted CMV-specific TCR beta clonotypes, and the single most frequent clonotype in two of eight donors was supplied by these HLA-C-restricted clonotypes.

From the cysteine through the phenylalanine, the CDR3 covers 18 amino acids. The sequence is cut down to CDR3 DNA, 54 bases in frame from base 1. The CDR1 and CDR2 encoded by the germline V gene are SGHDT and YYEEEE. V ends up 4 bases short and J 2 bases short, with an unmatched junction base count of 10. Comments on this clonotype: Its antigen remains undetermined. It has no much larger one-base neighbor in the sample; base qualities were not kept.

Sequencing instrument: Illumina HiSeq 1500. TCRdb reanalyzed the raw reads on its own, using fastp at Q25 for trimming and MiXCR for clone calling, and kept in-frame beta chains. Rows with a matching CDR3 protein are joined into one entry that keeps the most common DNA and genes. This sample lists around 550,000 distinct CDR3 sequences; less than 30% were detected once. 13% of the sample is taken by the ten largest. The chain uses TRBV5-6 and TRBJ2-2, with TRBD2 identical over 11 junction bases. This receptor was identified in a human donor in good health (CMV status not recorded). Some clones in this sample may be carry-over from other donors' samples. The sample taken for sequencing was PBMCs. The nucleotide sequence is TGTGCCAGCAGCGGACAACCGGGACTAGCGGAAAACACCGGGGAGCTGTTTTTT. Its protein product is CASSGQPGLAENTGELFF.